This T cell receptor beta chain stems from a study of blood T cell repertoires in COVID-19. Study background: COVID-19 samples, acute and convalescent, were from the United States, Italy and Spain. T cells, B-cell-depleted T cells, or PBMCs provided the cDNA or gDNA that served as material.

In the original workflow: The assay estimated nucleated cells by amplifying reference gene primers. Method: immunoSEQ multiplex PCR; TCRdb's copy keeps in-frame clones and lacks some. V, J and clone size are those of that table, while D and trimming were read from the DNA. Among roughly 250,000 clones listed, 82% were seen once. CDR1 LNHDA and CDR2 SQIVND come from the germline V gene (reference sequence). The CDR3 is 16 amino acids. The ends lost 6 bases at V and 6 bases at J; junction bases unmatched: 8. The sequence was collected from a woman older than 75 with active or convalescent COVID-19. Sample: peripheral blood. This chain uses TRBV19 with TRBJ1-6; TRBD1 agrees at 10 bases. The CDR3 protein is CASSSRTGGSNSPLHF. CDR3 nucleotides: TGTGCCAGTAGCTCACGGACAGGGGGAAGTAATTCACCCCTCCACTTT.